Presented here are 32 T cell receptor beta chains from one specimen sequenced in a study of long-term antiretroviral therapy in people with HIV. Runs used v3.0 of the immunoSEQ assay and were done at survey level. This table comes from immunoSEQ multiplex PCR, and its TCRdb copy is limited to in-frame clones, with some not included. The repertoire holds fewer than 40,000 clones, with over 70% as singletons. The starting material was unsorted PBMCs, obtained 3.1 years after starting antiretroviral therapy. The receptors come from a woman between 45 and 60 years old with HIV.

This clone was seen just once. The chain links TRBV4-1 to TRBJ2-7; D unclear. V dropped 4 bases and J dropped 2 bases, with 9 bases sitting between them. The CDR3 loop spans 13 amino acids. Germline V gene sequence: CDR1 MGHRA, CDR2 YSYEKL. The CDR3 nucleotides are TGCGCCAGCAGCCGGGTTGGGGCCTACGAGCAGTACTTC. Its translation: CASSRVGAYEQYF.

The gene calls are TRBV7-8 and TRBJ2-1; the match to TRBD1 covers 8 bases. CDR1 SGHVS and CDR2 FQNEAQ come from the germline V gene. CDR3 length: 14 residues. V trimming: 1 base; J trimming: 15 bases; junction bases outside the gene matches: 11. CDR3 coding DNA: TGTGCCAGCAGCTTAGTCCAGGGGGCCGTCGGGACGTTCTTC. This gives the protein CASSLVQGAVGTFF.

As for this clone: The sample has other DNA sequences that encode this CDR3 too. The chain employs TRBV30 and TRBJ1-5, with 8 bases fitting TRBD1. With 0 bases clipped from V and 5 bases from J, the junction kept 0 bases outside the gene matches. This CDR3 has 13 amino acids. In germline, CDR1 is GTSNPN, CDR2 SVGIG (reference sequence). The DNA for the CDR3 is TGTGCCTGGAGTGTACAGGGGGATCAGCCCCAGCATTTT. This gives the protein CAWSVQGDQPQHF.

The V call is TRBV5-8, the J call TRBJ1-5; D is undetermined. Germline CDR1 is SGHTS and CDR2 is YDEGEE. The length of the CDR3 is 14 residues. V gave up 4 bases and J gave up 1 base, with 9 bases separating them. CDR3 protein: CASSQTGSNQPQHF. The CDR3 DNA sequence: TGTGCCAGCAGCCAGACCGGGAGCAATCAGCCCCAGCATTTT.

The DNA for the CDR3 is TGTGCCAGTCCAGGACGGGCTGACATTCAGTACTTC. Translation gives CASPGRADIQYF. The chain recombines TRBV6-5 with TRBJ2-4; D not certain. CDR1 is MNHEY and CDR2 is SVGAGI in the germline V gene. The CDR3 loop spans 12 amino acids. With 9 bases removed from V and 8 bases from J, the gap between germline ends came to 14 bases.

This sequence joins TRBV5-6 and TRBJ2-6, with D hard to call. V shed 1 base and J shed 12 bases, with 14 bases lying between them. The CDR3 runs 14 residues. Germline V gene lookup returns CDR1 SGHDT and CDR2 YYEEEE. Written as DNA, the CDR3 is TGTGCCAGCAGCTTGTTTAACAGCCATGGCGTCCTGACTTTC. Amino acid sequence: CASSLFNSHGVLTF. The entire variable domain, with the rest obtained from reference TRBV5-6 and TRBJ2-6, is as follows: DAGVTQSPTHLIKTRGQQVTLRCSPKSGHDTVSWYQQALGQGPQFIFQYYEEEERQRGNFPDRFSGHQFPNYSSELNVNALLLGDSALYLCASSLFNSHGVLTFGAGSRLTVL.

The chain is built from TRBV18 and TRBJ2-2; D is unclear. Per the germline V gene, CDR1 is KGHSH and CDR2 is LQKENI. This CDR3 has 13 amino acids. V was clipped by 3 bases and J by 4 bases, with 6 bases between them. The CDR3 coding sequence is TGTGCCAGCTCACCGCACACCACCGGGGAGCTGTTTTTT. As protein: CASSPHTTGELFF.

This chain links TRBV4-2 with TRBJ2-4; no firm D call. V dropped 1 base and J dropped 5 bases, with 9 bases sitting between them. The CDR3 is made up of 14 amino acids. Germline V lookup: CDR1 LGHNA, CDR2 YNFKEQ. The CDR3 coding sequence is TGTGCCAGCAGCCAAGGTGGAGAGGAAAACATTCAGTACTTC. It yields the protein CASSQGGEENIQYF.

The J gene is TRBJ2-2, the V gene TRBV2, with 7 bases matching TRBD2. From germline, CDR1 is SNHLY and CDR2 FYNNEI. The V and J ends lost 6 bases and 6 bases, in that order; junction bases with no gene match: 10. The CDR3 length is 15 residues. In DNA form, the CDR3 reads TGTGCCAGCAGCGAACCAGCGGGGAAACCCGGGGAGCTGTTTTTT. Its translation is CASSEPAGKPGELFF.

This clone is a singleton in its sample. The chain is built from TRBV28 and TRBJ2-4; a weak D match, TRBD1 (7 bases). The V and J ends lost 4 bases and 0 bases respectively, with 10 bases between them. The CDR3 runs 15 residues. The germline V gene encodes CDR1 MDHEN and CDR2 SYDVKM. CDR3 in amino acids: CASSYRGLAKNIQYF. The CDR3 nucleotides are TGTGCCAGCAGTTACAGGGGACTAGCCAAAAACATTCAGTACTTC.

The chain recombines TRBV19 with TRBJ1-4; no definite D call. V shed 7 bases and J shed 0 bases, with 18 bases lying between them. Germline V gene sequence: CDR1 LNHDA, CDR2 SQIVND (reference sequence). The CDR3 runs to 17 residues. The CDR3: CASNGGRKPATNEKLFF. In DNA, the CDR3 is TGTGCCAGTAATGGAGGCAGAAAGCCTGCAACTAATGAAAAACTGTTTTTT. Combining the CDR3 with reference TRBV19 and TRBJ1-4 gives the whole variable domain DGGITQSPKYLFRKEGQNVTLSCEQNLNHDAMYWYRQDPGQGLRLIYYSQIVNDFQKGDIAEGYSVSREKKESFPLTVTSAQKNPTAFYLCASNGGRKPATNEKLFFGSGTQLSVL.

CDR3 nucleotide sequence: TGTGCCAGCAGGACGGACATAAACACCGGGGAGCTGTTTTTT. Encoded protein: CASRTDINTGELFF. The chain has TRBV27 and TRBJ2-2, with D possibly matching TRBD1 (5 bases). V shed 6 bases and J shed 2 bases, with 10 bases lying between them. CDR3 length: 14 residues. Germline loops: CDR1 MNHEY, CDR2 SMNVEV (reference sequence).

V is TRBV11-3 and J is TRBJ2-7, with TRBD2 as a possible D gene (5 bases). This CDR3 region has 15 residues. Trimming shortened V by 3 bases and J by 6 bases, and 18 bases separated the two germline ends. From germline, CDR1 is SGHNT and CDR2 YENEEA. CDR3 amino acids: CASSFSRGSSAEQYF. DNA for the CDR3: TGTGCCAGCAGCTTCTCCCGGGGATCTTCCGCCGAGCAGTACTTC.

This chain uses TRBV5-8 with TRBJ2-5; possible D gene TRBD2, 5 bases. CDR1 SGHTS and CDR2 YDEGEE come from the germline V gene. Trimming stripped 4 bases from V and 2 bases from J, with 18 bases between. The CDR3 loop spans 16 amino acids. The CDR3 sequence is CASSPRRASVQETQYF. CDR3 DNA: TGTGCCAGCAGCCCCCGGCGGGCGTCGGTTCAAGAGACCCAGTACTTC.

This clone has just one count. The CDR3 region has the DNA TGTGCCAGCAGCCTTCTAGGGGGACAAGAGACCCAGTACTTC. Translating it yields CASSLLGGQETQYF. The chain carries TRBV7-9 and TRBJ2-5; D is possibly TRBD1 (6 bases). The CDR3 contains 14 residues. Germline lookup yields CDR1 SEHNR and CDR2 FQNEAQ (reference sequence). V gave up 5 bases and J gave up 2 bases, with 12 bases separating them.

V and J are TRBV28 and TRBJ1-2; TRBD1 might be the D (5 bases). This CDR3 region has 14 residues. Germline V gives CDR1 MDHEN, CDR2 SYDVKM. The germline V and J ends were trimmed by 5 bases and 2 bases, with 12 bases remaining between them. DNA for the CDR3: TGTGCCAGCAGTCCCAGGGAGGTCAACTATGGCTACACCTTC. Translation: CASSPREVNYGYTF.

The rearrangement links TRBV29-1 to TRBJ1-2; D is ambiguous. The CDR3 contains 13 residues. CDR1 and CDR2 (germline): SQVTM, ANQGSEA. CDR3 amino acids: CSVRERGNYGYTF. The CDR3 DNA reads TGCAGTGTCCGAGAACGCGGGAACTATGGCTACACCTTC.

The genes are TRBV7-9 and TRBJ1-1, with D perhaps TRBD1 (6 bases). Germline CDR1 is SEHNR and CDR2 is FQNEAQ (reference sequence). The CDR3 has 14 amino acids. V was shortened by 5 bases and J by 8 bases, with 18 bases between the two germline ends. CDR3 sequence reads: CASSTEGGAREAFF. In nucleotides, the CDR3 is TGTGCCAGCAGCACGGAGGGGGGGGCGCGGGAAGCTTTCTTT.

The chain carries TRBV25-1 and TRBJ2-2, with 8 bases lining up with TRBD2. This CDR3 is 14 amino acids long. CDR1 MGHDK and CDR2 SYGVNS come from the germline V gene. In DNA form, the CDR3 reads TGTGCGACTCACCGGGGGGGGCCCGCCGGGGAGCTGTTTTTT. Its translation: CATHRGGPAGELFF.

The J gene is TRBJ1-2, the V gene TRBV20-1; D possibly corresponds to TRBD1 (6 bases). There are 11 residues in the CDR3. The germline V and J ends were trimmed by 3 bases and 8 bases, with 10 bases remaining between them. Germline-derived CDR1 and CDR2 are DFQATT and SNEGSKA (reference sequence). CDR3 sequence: CSASEGVGYTF. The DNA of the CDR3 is TGCAGTGCTAGTGAGGGGGTGGGCTACACCTTC.

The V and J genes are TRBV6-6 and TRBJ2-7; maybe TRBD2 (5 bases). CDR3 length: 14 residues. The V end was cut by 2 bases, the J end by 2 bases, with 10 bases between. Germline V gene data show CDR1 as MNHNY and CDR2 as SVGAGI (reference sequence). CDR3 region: CASSYRGFTYEQYF. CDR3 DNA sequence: TGTGCCAGCAGTTACAGAGGGTTCACCTACGAGCAGTACTTC.

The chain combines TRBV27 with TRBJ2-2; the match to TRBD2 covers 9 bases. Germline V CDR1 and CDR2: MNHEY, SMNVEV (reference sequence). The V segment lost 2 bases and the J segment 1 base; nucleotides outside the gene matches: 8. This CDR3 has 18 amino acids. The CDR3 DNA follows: TGTGCCAGCAGTTTAAGGAAGCGGGGGGCGGGGAACACCGGGGAGCTGTTTTTT. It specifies CASSLRKRGAGNTGELFF.

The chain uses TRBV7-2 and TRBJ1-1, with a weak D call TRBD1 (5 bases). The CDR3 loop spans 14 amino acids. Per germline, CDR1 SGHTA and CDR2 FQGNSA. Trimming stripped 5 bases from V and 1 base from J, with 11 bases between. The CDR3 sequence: CASSLSGRNTEAFF. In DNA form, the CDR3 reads TGTGCCAGCAGCCTCTCGGGACGGAACACTGAAGCTTTCTTT.

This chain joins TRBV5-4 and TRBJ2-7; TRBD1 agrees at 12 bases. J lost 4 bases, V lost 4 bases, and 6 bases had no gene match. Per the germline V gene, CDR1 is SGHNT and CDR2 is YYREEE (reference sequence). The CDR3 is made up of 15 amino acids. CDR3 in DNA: TGTGCCAGCAGCCCGGGGGGACAGGGGGCTTACGAGCAGTACTTC. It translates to CASSPGGQGAYEQYF. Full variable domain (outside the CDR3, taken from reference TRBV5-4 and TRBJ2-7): ETGVTQSPTHLIKTRGQQVTLRCSSQSGHNTVSWYQQALGQGPQFIFQYYREEENGRGNFPPRFSGLQFPNYSSELNVNALELDDSALYLCASSPGGQGAYEQYFGPGTRLTVT.

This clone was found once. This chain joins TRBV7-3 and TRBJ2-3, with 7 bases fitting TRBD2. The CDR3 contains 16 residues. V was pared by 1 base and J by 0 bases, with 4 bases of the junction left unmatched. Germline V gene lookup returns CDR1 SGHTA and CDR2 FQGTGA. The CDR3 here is CASSLRVAGSTDTQYF. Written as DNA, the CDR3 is TGTGCCAGCAGCTTAAGGGTAGCGGGTAGCACAGATACGCAGTATTTT.

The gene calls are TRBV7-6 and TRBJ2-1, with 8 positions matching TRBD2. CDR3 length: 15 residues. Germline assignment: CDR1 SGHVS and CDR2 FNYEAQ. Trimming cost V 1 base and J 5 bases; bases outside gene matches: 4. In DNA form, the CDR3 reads TGTGCCAGCAGCTTAGGAGCGGGGGTAGACAATGAGCAGTTCTTC. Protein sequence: CASSLGAGVDNEQFF.

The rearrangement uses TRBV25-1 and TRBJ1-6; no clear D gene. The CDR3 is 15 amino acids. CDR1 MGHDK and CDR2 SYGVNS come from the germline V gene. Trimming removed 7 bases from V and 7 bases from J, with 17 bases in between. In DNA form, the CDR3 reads TGTGCCAGCACCGAGAGGTCGACCGCCAATTCACCCCTCCACTTT. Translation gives CASTERSTANSPLHF. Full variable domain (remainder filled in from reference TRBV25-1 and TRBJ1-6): EADIYQTPRYLVIGTGKKITLECSQTMGHDKMYWYQQDPGMELHLIHYSYGVNSTEKGDLSSESTVSRIRTEHFPLTLESARPSHTSQYLCASTERSTANSPLHFGNGTRLTVT.

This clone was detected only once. In DNA form, the CDR3 reads TGTGCCAGCTCGGAGTTGGGGGCCGTAGAGACCCAGTACTTC. Encoded protein: CASSELGAVETQYF. This chain connects TRBV6-1 to TRBJ2-5, with a weak D call TRBD1 (6 bases). The CDR3 loop spans 14 amino acids. Trimming took off 8 bases at V and 4 bases at J, with 17 bases between the two ends. Germline CDR1 and CDR2: MNHNS and SASEGT.

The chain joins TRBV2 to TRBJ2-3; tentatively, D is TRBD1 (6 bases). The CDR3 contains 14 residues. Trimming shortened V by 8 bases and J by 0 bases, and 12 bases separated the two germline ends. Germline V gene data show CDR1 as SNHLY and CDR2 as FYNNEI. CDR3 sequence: CASRRGSSTDTQYF. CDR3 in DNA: TGTGCCAGCCGTAGGGGGTCTAGCACAGATACGCAGTATTTT.

CDR3 amino acids: CASRLTQGAVEKLFF. The CDR3 bases are TGTGCCAGCAGACTAACCCAGGGGGCCGTTGAAAAACTGTTTTTT. The V and J genes are TRBV6-5 and TRBJ1-4; 8 bases fit TRBD1. V trimming: 6 bases; J trimming: 7 bases; junction bases outside the gene matches: 10. CDR1 and CDR2 from the germline V gene are MNHEY and SVGAGI. The CDR3 totals 15 residues.

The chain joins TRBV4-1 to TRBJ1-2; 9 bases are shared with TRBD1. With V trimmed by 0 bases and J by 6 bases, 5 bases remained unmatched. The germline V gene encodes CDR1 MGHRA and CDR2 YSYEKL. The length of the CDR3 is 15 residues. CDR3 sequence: CASSQDAGQGHGYTF. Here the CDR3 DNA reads TGCGCCAGCAGCCAAGATGCAGGACAGGGGCATGGCTACACCTTC.

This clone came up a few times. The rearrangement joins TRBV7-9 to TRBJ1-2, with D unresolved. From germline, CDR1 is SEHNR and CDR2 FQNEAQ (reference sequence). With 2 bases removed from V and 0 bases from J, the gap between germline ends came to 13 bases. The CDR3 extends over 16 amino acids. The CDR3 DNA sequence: TGTGCCAGCAGCTTATTAGAGATGGGAGCTAACTATGGCTACACCTTC. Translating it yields CASSLLEMGANYGYTF.